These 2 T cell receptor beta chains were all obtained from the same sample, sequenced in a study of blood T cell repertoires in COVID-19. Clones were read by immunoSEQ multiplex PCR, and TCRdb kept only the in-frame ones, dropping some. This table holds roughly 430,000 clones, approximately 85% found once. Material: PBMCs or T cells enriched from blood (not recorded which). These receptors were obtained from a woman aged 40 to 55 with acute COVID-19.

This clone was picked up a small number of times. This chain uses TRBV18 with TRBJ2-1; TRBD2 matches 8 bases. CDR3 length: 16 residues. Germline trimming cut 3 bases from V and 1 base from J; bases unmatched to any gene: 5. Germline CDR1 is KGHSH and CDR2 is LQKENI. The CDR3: CASSPSGGLSYNEQFF. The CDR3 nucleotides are TGTGCCAGCTCACCGTCGGGGGGGCTGTCCTACAATGAGCAGTTCTTC.

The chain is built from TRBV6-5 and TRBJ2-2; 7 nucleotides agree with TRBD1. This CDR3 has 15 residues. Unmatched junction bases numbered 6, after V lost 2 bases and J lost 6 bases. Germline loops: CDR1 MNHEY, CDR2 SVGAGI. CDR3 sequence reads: CASSYAATGPGELFF. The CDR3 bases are TGTGCCAGCAGTTACGCGGCGACAGGGCCCGGGGAGCTGTTTTTT.